One and the same sample provided the 15 T cell receptor beta chains below, sequenced in a study of vaccination and CD4 T cells after COVID-19 (dated by TCRdb to between 2020 and 2023). Library preparation employed PCR. The sequencer listed for this sample is Illumina iSeq 100. DNA from cultured CD4+ T cells was subjected to TCR sequencing with the Oncomine TCR Beta short-read assay at the Johns Hopkins FTIC core. The public reads were reprocessed in TCRdb via fastp at Q25 and MiXCR, keeping in-frame beta chains. Every distinct CDR3 protein forms one entry, paired with its most common genes and DNA. This sample is represented by about 19,000 distinct CDR3 sequences; 50% to 70% of them were singletons. The ten most abundant clones make up 8.5% to 10% of the sample. What the treatment or condition label conveys for this sample: roughly 10-day PBMC culture with coronavirus spike peptide pools or control peptides (ViraFEST assay).

These receptors are not linked to any known antigen. The material sequenced was CD4+ T cells from blood, cultured in vitro, taken after SARS-CoV-2 vaccination. The receptors derive from a human donor who had recovered from COVID-19.

The DNA for the CDR3 is TGTGCCAGCAGTGACCCGTGGGGTCAGCCCCAGCATTTT. Translated: CASSDPWGQPQHF. The V and J genes are TRBV6-1 and TRBJ1-5; no clear D gene. This CDR3 comprises 13 residues. CDR1 is MNHNS, CDR2 SASEGT, per germline. V was pared by 3 bases and J by 6 bases, with 9 bases between.

The chain combines TRBV7-9 with TRBJ2-1; weak D call: TRBD2 (6 bases). There are 11 residues in the CDR3. Trimming cost V 5 bases and J 10 bases, with 9 bases left between them. CDR1 and CDR2 from the germline V gene are SEHNR and FQNEAQ (reference sequence). The CDR3 spells CASSQRVEQFF. CDR3 DNA sequence: TGTGCCAGCAGCCAGCGGGTCGAGCAGTTCTTC. Drawing the rest from reference TRBV7-9 and TRBJ2-1, the complete variable domain is DTGVSQNPRHKITKRGQNVTFRCDPISEHNRLYWYRQTLGQGPEFLTYFQNEAQLEKSRLLSDRFSAERPKGSFSTLEIQRTEQGDSAMYLCASSQRVEQFFGPGTRLTVL.

This clonotype has only a few counts. The chain recombines TRBV12-3 or TRBV12-4 with TRBJ1-5; D is possibly TRBD1 (6 bases). The V end lost 4 bases, the J end lost 11 bases, and 18 bases lay between the germline ends. This CDR3 contains 14 residues. The CDR3 region has the DNA TGTGCCAGCAGTTCCCAAGAACAGGGATGGACCCAGCATTTT. Its protein is CASSSQEQGWTQHF.

The genes are TRBV30 and TRBJ1-1, with D perhaps matching TRBD1 (6 bases). There are 17 residues in the CDR3. Germline assignment: CDR1 GTSNPN and CDR2 SVGIG (reference sequence). The ends were cut back, 3 bases at V and 0 bases at J, with 20 bases in the middle. The CDR3, as DNA: TGTGCCTGGAGCGCTCACGGACAGCGACCCATGAACACTGAAGCTTTCTTT. It is translated as CAWSAHGQRPMNTEAFF.

This clonotype came up once. The chain has TRBV6-1 and TRBJ2-7; 8 positions match TRBD1. Germline lookup yields CDR1 MNHNS and CDR2 SASEGT. The CDR3 length is 14 residues. Trimming cost V 8 bases and J 3 bases; bases outside gene matches: 9. CDR3 loop: CASADRAVNYEQYF. As DNA, the CDR3 is TGTGCCAGCGCGGACAGGGCCGTAAACTACGAGCAGTACTTC.

The V and J genes are TRBV20-1 and TRBJ2-5; D unclear. V gave up 0 bases and J gave up 1 base, with 12 bases separating them. The CDR3 runs 15 residues. Germline V gene sequence: CDR1 DFQATT, CDR2 SNEGSKA (reference sequence). The CDR3 sequence: CSARDLVRAQETQYF. The CDR3 DNA follows: TGCAGTGCTAGAGATTTAGTACGGGCCCAAGAGACCCAGTACTTC.

This chain uses TRBV20-1 with TRBJ2-3; D call uncertain. CDR1 is DFQATT, CDR2 SNEGSKA, per germline (reference sequence). V lost 2 bases, J lost 2 bases, and 5 bases lay in between. The CDR3 is 12 amino acids. The chain's CDR3 is CSARPATDTQYF. CDR3 DNA: TGCAGTGCTAGACCTGCCACAGATACGCAGTATTTT.

Only a few counts were recorded for this clonotype. The J gene is TRBJ2-3, the V gene TRBV7-2; 11 nucleotides align to TRBD2. This CDR3 contains 15 residues. Losses at the gene ends were 2 bases for V and 6 bases for J; bases not matched to a gene: 4. CDR1 is SGHTA and CDR2 is FQGNSA in the germline V gene. The CDR3 region has the DNA TGTGCCAGCAGCTTAACTAGCGGGAGCTCTGATACGCAGTATTTT. Amino acid sequence: CASSLTSGSSDTQYF.

The gene calls are TRBV24-1 and TRBJ1-5; no definite D call. V was cut by 4 bases and J by 3 bases, with 9 bases left in between. The CDR3 has 14 residues. CDR1 is KGHDR and CDR2 is SFDVKD in the germline V gene. The CDR3 loop is CATSDQETNQPQHF. DNA for the CDR3: TGTGCCACCAGTGACCAGGAAACCAATCAGCCCCAGCATTTT.

This clonotype was counted once. The chain links TRBV20-1 to TRBJ2-1, with D perhaps TRBD1 (5 bases). Looked up from germline, CDR1 is DFQATT and CDR2 is SNEGSKA (reference sequence). CDR3 size: 15 residues. V lost 6 bases and J 6 bases, leaving 21 bases between the germline ends. The CDR3 DNA reads as TGCAGTGCCTTGACTCTGGCAGGGATCTTCAATGAGCAGTTCTTC. Residues: CSALTLAGIFNEQFF.

The rearrangement links TRBV30 to TRBJ1-5; perhaps TRBD1 as D (5 bases). Deletions cut 3 bases from V and 0 bases from J, with 6 bases between. This CDR3 is built from 13 residues. The germline CDR1 and CDR2 sequences are GTSNPN and SVGIG (reference sequence). The CDR3 coding sequence is TGTGCCTGGAGGGACAATAGCAATCAGCCCCAGCATTTT. It is translated as CAWRDNSNQPQHF.

J is TRBJ1-5 and V is TRBV28; no clear D gene. The germline gives CDR1 MDHEN, CDR2 SYDVKM. V gave up 4 bases and J gave up 10 bases, with 20 bases separating them. CDR3 size: 15 residues. The CDR3 reads CASSSPAYPGSPQHF. Written as DNA, the CDR3 is TGTGCCAGCAGTTCCCCCGCGTACCCAGGTAGCCCCCAGCATTTT.

The chain carries TRBV28 and TRBJ2-3; the D gene is possibly TRBD2 (6 bases). The ends were cut back, 6 bases at V and 4 bases at J, with 20 bases in the middle. Germline V CDR1 and CDR2: MDHEN, SYDVKM. This CDR3 has 16 amino acids. CDR3 protein: CASSQSGGRRADTQYF. The CDR3 DNA follows: TGTGCCAGCAGCCAAAGTGGGGGGAGGAGGGCAGATACGCAGTATTTT.

The V gene is TRBV7-2, the J gene TRBJ2-3, with D unclear. The V gene lost 2 bases and the J gene lost 4 bases, with 1 base spanning the gap. Germline lookup yields CDR1 SGHTA and CDR2 FQGNSA. This CDR3 contains 11 residues. The CDR3 nucleotides are TGTGCCAGCAGCTTACCAGATACGCAGTATTTT. This codes for CASSLPDTQYF.

This clonotype has more than one count but fewer than ten. V is TRBV5-8 and J is TRBJ1-5; D might be TRBD1 (5 bases). Deletions cut 2 bases from V and 7 bases from J, with 13 bases between. Germline CDR1 SGHTS, CDR2 YDEGEE. The CDR3 consists of 14 residues. As DNA, the CDR3 is TGTGCCAGCAGCTTTCGACAGCTCACCCAGCCCCAGCATTTT. As protein: CASSFRQLTQPQHF. Based on the CDR3 plus reference TRBV5-8 and TRBJ1-5, the full variable domain is EAGVTQSPTHLIKTRGQQATLRCSPISGHTSVYWYQQALGLGLQFLLWYDEGEERNRGNFPPRFSGRQFPNYSSELNVNALELEDSALYLCASSFRQLTQPQHFGDGTRLSIL.